This T cell receptor beta chain was retrieved from a study of somatic mutations in cytotoxic T cells in rheumatoid arthritis. For the study at large: T-cell populations stained with V beta antibodies were in some cases flow-sorted at nearly 100% purity, including V beta1+ cells that were sequenced for TCRB. Study-level results: CD8+ clonality rose with age in rheumatoid arthritis patients, not healthy controls. Compared with age-matched healthy controls, rheumatoid arthritis patients did not differ significantly in CD8+ T-cell clonality.

Assay used: immunoSEQ multiplex PCR; TCRdb lists only in-frame clones, some missing. The sample lists 12,000 or so clones, around 75% occurring once. CDR3 length: 15 amino acids. Germline V gene data show CDR1 as SGHVS and CDR2 as FNYEAQ. V dropped 1 base and J dropped 4 bases, with 13 bases sitting between them. Regarding this clone: Its specificity is unknown.

The sequenced sample consisted of CD8+ T cells sorted from blood. The clonotype was recovered from a man aged 55 to 70 in good health. The chain couples TRBV7-6 to TRBJ1-1; D is perhaps TRBD1 (6 bases). The CDR3 DNA reads TGTGCCAGCAGCTTAGGGGGAGGGGGGAGCACTGAAGCTTTCTTT. It translates to CASSLGGGGSTEAFF.